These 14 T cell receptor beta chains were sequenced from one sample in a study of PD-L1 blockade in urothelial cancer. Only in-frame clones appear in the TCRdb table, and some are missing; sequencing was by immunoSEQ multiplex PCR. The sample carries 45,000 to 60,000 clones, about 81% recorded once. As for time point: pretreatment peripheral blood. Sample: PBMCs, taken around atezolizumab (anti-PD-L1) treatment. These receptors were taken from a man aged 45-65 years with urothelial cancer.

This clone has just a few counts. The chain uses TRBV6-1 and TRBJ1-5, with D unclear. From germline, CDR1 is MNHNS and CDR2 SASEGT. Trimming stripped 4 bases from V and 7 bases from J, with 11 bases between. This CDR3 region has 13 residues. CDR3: CASSVALTQPQHF. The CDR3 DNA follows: TGTGCCAGCAGTGTGGCTTTAACACAGCCCCAGCATTTT.

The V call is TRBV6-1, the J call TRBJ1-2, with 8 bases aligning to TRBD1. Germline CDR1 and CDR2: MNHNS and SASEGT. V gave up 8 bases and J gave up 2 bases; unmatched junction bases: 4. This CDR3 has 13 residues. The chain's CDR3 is CASSDRANYGYTF. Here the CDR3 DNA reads TGTGCCAGCTCGGACAGGGCCAACTATGGCTACACCTTC.

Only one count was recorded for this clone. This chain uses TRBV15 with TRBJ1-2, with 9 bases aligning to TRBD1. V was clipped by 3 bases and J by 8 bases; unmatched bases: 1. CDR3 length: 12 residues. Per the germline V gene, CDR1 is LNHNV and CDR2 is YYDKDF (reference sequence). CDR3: CATSRGQGGYTF. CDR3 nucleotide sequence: TGTGCCACCAGCAGGGGACAGGGCGGCTACACCTTC.

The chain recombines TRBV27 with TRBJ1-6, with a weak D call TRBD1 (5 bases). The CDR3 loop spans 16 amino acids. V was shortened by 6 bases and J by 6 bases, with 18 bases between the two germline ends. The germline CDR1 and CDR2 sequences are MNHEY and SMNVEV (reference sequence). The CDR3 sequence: CASRPDSRALNSPLHF. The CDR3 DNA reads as TGTGCCAGCAGACCCGACAGTAGGGCTCTTAATTCACCCCTCCACTTT.

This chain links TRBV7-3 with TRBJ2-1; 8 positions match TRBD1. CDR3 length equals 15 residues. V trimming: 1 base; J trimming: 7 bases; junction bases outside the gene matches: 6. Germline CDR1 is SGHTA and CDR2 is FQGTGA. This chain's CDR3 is CASSLSQGAGNEQFF. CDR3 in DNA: TGTGCCAGCAGCTTAAGTCAGGGGGCAGGGAATGAGCAGTTCTTC. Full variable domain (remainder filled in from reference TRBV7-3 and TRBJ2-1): GAGVSQTPSNKVTEKGKYVELRCDPISGHTALYWYRQSLGQGPEFLIYFQGTGAADDSGLPNDRFFAVRPEGSVSTLKIQRTERGDSAVYLCASSLSQGAGNEQFFGPGTRLTVL.

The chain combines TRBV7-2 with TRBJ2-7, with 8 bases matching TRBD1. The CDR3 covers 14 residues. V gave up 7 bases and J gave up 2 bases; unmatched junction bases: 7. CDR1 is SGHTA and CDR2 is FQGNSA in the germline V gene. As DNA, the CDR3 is TGTGCCAGCAACGGACAGGGCGAGGCCTACGAGCAGTACTTC. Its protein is CASNGQGEAYEQYF.

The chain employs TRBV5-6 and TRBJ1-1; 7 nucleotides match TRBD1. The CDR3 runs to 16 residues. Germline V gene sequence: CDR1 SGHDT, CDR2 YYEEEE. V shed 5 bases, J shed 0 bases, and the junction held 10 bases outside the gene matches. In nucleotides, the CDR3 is TGTGCCAGCAGTCTCCGAAGGGGGCATGTGAACACTGAAGCTTTCTTT. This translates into CASSLRRGHVNTEAFF.

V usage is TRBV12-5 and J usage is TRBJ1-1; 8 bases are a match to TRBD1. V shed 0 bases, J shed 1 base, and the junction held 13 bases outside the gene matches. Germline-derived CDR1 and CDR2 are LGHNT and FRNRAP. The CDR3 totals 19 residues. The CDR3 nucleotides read TGTGCTAGTGGTTTGGTACTATCCGGGACAGGTGGATGGAACACTGAAGCTTTCTTT. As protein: CASGLVLSGTGGWNTEAFF.

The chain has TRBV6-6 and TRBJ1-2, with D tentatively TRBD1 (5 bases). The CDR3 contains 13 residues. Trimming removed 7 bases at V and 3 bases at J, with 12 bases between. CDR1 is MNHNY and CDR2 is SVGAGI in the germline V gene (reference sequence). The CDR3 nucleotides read TGTGCCAGCAAGTCGGGGGGTGACTATGGCTACACCTTC. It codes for CASKSGGDYGYTF.

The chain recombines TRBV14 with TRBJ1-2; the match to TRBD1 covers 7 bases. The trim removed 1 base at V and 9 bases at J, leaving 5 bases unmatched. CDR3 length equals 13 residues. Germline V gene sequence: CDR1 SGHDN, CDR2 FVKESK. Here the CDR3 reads CASSQGQGVRYTF. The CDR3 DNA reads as TGTGCCAGCAGCCAAGGTCAGGGGGTTCGCTACACCTTC.

The CDR3 sequence: CASSSRGSGNTIYF. CDR3 DNA sequence: TGTGCCAGCAGCTCCCGAGGCTCTGGAAACACCATATATTTT. The chain employs TRBV5-8 and TRBJ1-3; D not resolved. Trimming removed 3 bases from V and 0 bases from J, with 7 bases in between. The CDR3 is 14 amino acids. Germline V gene lookup returns CDR1 SGHTS and CDR2 YDEGEE.

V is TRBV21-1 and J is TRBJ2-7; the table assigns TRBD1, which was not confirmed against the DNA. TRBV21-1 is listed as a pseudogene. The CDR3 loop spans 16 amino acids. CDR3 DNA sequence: TGTGCCAGCAGGGGAGAGCGGACAGAGAGCTCCTACGAGCAGTACTTC. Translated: CASRGERTESSYEQYF.

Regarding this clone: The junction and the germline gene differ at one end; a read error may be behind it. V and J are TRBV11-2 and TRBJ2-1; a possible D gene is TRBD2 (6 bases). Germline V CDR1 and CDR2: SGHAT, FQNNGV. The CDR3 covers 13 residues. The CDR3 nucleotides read TGTGCCAGCAGCTTAGAGCCTCTAGCGAGGGTAGTCTTC. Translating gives CASSLEPLARVVF.

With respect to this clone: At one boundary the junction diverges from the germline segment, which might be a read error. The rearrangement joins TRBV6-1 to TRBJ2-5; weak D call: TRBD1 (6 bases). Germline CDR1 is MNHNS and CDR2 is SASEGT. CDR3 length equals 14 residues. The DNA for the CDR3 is TGTGCCAGCCCAGGGGCAGGGGCTCAAGCGACCCAGTACTTC. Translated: CASPGAGAQATQYF.